The T cell receptor (beta chain) described here comes from a study of T-cell memory formation after mild COVID-19. Study-wide context: Clustering of TCRs was largely donor specific. Notes on the study in general: The appearance of some responding clones in pre-infection memory suggested that cross-reactive memory joined. Contracting clones from day 15 to 85 showed balanced CD4/CD8; later expanders favored CD4+.

TCRdb re-called the 5' RACE reads through MiXCR, storing one row per CDR3 protein. The sample lists roughly 80,000 distinct CDR3 sequences, approximately 15% occurring once. Trimming took 1 base from V and 3 from J, leaving 4 bases between them. The germline V gene has CDR1 MGHDK and CDR2 SYGVNS. The CDR3 sequence is 12 residues long. This clonotype was detected only a few times. Its specificity is unknown. The chain combines TRBV25-1 with TRBJ2-7, with unresolved D. The sequenced sample was PBMCs or a T cell subset sorted from them (not recorded which). The clonotype originates from an adult woman who had mild COVID-19 (a few samples of this study predate the infection). Cell type and time point are not known. CDR3 nucleotides: TGTGCCAGCAGTGAATCCCTCTACGAGCAGTACTTC. The encoded protein is CASSESLYEQYF.